The rows below give T cell receptor beta chains drawn from one sample of a study of cytomegalovirus exposure and HLA in healthy donors. The method was immunoSEQ multiplex PCR; TCRdb's version includes in-frame clones alone and lacks a portion of them. The sample lists around 65,000 clones; 62% were seen once. The sample taken for sequencing was PBMCs. These receptors originate from a man in his thirties or forties in good health and CMV-seronegative. The CDR3 runs from the conserved cysteine through the conserved F or W. The D gene is left open where the match is weak. Only part of the rows carry a size: once, few, many, or a class if the clone is expanded.

D gene	V gene	clone size	J gene	CDR3 protein	CDR3 DNA
-	TRBV19	-	TRBJ2-5	CASSMRGSRTQYF	TGTGCCAGTAGTATGAGAGGGTCGAGGACCCAGTACTTC
TRBD2	TRBV6-5	-	TRBJ2-7	CASRAPGGGDEQYF	TGTGCCAGCAGGGCGCCGGGAGGGGGAGACGAGCAGTACTTC
-	TRBV6-1	-	TRBJ1-2	CASSPNFNYGYTF	TGTGCCAGCAGTCCGAACTTCAACTATGGCTACACCTTC
-	TRBV19	-	TRBJ1-1	CASSQGSTEAFF	TGTGCCAGTAGTCAGGGGAGCACTGAAGCTTTCTTT
-	TRBV5-1	-	TRBJ2-1	CASSSLTGNEQFF	TGCGCCAGCAGCTCGTTGACCGGGAATGAGCAGTTCTTC
-	TRBV29-1	-	TRBJ2-5	CSVGGLEDQYF	TGCAGCGTTGGCGGGTTGGAGGACCAGTACTTC
-	TRBV14	-	TRBJ2-7	CASSQDFGEQYF	TGTGCCAGCAGCCAAGATTTCGGCGAGCAGTACTTC
TRBD1	TRBV7-2	-	TRBJ1-6	CASTPPTGGNSPLHF	TGTGCCAGCACCCCCCCGACAGGGGGGAATTCACCCCTCCACTTT
-	TRBV27	few	TRBJ1-1	CASSWATNTEAFF	TGTGCCAGCAGCTGGGCTACGAACACTGAAGCTTTCTTT
TRBD1	TRBV6-5	-	TRBJ1-1	CASIQRTGKAFF	TGTGCCAGCATCCAGAGGACAGGGAAAGCTTTCTTT
TRBD1	TRBV5-1	few	TRBJ1-2	CASSLTGEIRSYTF	TGCGCCAGCAGCTTGACAGGGGAAATCAGGAGCTACACCTTC
-	TRBV21-1	-	TRBJ2-7	CASPTPRPYEQYF	TGTGCCAGCCCCACCCCCAGGCCCTACGAGCAGTACTTC
TRBD1	TRBV27	medium-sized	TRBJ1-1	CASGRGRVTEAFF	TGTGCCAGCGGCAGGGGGCGCGTCACTGAAGCTTTCTTT
-	TRBV4-1	few	TRBJ1-5	CASSQDRRTVNNQPQHF	TGCGCCAGCAGCCAAGATCGTAGGACAGTAAACAATCAGCCCCAGCATTTT
TRBD1	TRBV11-1	few	TRBJ1-1	CASRLRQGNTEAFF	TGTGCCAGCAGGCTGAGACAGGGGAACACTGAAGCTTTCTTT
TRBD1	TRBV7-9	-	TRBJ1-2	CASSFGRGLDYGYTF	TGTGCCAGCAGCTTCGGCAGGGGGCTTGACTATGGCTACACCTTC
-	TRBV7-2	-	TRBJ2-1	CATNVASSYNEQFF	TGTGCCACCAATGTCGCCAGCTCCTACAATGAGCAGTTCTTC
-	TRBV7-9	-	TRBJ2-7	CASNTGFGAYEQYF	TGTGCCAGCAACACAGGGTTCGGCGCCTACGAGCAGTACTTC
TRBD2	TRBV30	-	TRBJ2-1	CAWSVTSGGAGQFF	TGTGCCTGGAGTGTGACTAGCGGGGGGGCCGGGCAGTTCTTC
TRBD1	TRBV14	-	TRBJ2-5	CASSRGGLYQETQYF	TGTGCCAGCAGCCGAGGGGGCCTCTACCAAGAGACCCAGTACTTC
TRBD1	TRBV11-3	-	TRBJ2-5	CASSLRQGSETQYF	TGTGCCAGCAGCCTTAGACAGGGCTCAGAGACCCAGTACTTC
TRBD1	TRBV6-5	few	TRBJ2-7	CASRTGPSYEQYF	TGTGCCAGCCGGACAGGACCATCCTACGAGCAGTACTTC
TRBD2	TRBV4-1	-	TRBJ2-3	CASSQPLAGVTDTQYF	TGCGCCAGCAGCCAACCCTTAGCGGGGGTGACAGATACGCAGTATTTT
TRBD2	TRBV30	-	TRBJ2-7	CACTAGGGSYEQYF	TGTGCCTGCACCGCTGGGGGGGGATCCTACGAGCAGTACTTC
-	TRBV5-6	few	TRBJ2-5	CASSLGQGVETQYF	TGTGCCAGCAGCTTAGGGCAGGGTGTAGAGACCCAGTACTTC
TRBD2	TRBV6-5	few	TRBJ2-1	CASSYSTSGGYNEQFF	TGTGCCAGCAGTTACTCGACCAGCGGGGGCTACAATGAGCAGTTCTTC
-	TRBV11-1	-	TRBJ1-2	CASSVGPNYGYTF	TGTGCCAGCAGCGTAGGGCCTAACTATGGCTACACCTTC
-	TRBV5-1	-	TRBJ2-2	CASSLTPGELFF	TGCGCCAGCAGCTTGACACCCGGGGAGCTGTTTTTT
-	TRBV29-1	-	TRBJ2-2	CSVEQRLNTGELFF	TGCAGCGTTGAACAGCGCTTGAACACCGGGGAGCTGTTTTTT
TRBD1	TRBV9	-	TRBJ1-1	CASSPAGTANTEAFF	TGTGCCAGCAGCCCGGCCGGGACAGCAAACACTGAAGCTTTCTTT
TRBD1	TRBV7-2	few	TRBJ1-3	CASKQYTGGGNTIYF	TGTGCCAGCAAGCAGTACACAGGGGGCGGAAACACCATATATTTT
-	TRBV10-1	-	TRBJ1-2	CASSRQGQYYGYTF	TGCGCCAGCAGCCGACAAGGACAGTACTATGGCTACACCTTC
TRBD2	TRBV11-2	-	TRBJ2-5	CASSFSGEETQYF	TGTGCCAGCAGCTTTAGCGGGGAAGAGACCCAGTACTTC
TRBD1	TRBV6-6	-	TRBJ2-7	CASSWGQGGEQYF	TGTGCCAGCAGTTGGGGACAGGGAGGCGAGCAGTACTTC
-	TRBV10-3	-	TRBJ1-1	CAISLRDNRHTEAFF	TGTGCCATCAGCCTCCGGGACAACCGACACACTGAAGCTTTCTTT
-	TRBV4-1	-	TRBJ2-1	CASSQERLSNEQFF	TGCGCCAGCAGCCAAGAAAGACTCTCCAATGAGCAGTTCTTC
-	TRBV20-1	-	TRBJ2-7	CSAPQGYEQYF	TGCAGTGCTCCCCAGGGCTACGAGCAGTACTTC
TRBD1	TRBV2	-	TRBJ1-5	CASGGDRGYQPQHF	TGTGCCAGCGGGGGGGACAGGGGTTATCAGCCCCAGCATTTT
TRBD2	TRBV7-7	-	TRBJ2-3	CASSPSGGGPDTQYF	TGTGCCAGCAGCCCATCCGGGGGGGGCCCAGATACGCAGTATTTT
-	TRBV18	few	TRBJ1-6	CASSLGQRDNSPLHF	TGTGCCAGCTCCCTCGGACAGAGGGATAATTCACCCCTCCACTTT
TRBD2	TRBV5-6	-	TRBJ2-7	CASSRRLAGGGYEQYF	TGTGCCAGCAGCCGCCGGCTAGCGGGGGGGGGCTACGAGCAGTACTTC
-	TRBV7-9	once	TRBJ2-5	CASSPPWGGQYQETQYF	TGTGCCAGCAGCCCCCCTTGGGGGGGGCAGTACCAAGAGACCCAGTACTTC
-	TRBV29-1	-	TRBJ1-4	CSVDGGLGDEKLFF	TGCAGCGTTGATGGTGGGCTCGGGGATGAAAAACTGTTTTTT
TRBD1	TRBV4-1	-	TRBJ2-3	CASSQGRGRQASTDTQYF	TGCGCCAGCAGCCAAGGCAGGGGGCGCCAGGCCAGCACAGATACGCAGTATTTT
-	TRBV19	-	TRBJ2-7	CASANTGGLAYEQYF	TGTGCCAGTGCCAATACAGGTGGGCTCGCCTACGAGCAGTACTTC
-	TRBV2	-	TRBJ1-2	CASSEDSSYGYTF	TGTGCCAGCAGTGAGGACAGTTCCTATGGCTACACCTTC
-	TRBV30	-	TRBJ1-4	CAWSVSGLGGEKLFF	TGTGCCTGGAGTGTATCCGGGTTGGGGGGTGAAAAACTGTTTTTT
-	TRBV2	-	TRBJ1-4	CASSAAGLNLGTNEKLFF	TGTGCCAGCAGTGCGGCAGGGTTAAACTTAGGGACTAATGAAAAACTGTTTTTT